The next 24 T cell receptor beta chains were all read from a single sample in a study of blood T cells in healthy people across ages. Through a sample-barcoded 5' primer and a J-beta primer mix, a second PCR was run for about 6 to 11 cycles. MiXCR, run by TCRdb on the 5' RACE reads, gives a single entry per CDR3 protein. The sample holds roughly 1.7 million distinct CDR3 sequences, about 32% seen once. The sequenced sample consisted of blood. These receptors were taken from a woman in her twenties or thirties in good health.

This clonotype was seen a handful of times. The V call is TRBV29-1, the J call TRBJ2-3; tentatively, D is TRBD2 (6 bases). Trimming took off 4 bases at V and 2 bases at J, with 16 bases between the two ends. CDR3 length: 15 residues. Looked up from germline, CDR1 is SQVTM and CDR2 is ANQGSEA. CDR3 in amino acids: CSVVWEARFTDTQYF. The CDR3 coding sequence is TGCAGCGTTGTCTGGGAGGCCCGCTTCACAGATACGCAGTATTTT.

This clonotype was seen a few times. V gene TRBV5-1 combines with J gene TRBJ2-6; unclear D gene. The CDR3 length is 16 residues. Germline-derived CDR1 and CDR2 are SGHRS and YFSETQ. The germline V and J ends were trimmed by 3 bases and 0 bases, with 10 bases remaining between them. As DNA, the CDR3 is TGCGCCAGCAGCTCGACCTGGATCTCTGGGGCCAACGTCCTGACTTTC. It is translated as CASSSTWISGANVLTF.

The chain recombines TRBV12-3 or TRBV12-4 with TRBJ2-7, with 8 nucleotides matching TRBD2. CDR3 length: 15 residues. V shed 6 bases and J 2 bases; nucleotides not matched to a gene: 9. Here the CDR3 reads CASRSGTRSPYEQYF. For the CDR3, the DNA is TGTGCCAGCAGGTCCGGGACTAGATCCCCCTACGAGCAGTACTTC.

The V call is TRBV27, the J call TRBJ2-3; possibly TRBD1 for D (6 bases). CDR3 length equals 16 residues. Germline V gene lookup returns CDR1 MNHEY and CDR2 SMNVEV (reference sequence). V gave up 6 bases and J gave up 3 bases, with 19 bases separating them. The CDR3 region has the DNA TGTGCCAGCAGACAATTTCAGGGGCCAGGGACAGATACGCAGTATTTT. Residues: CASRQFQGPGTDTQYF.

The DNA for the CDR3 is TGCGCCAGCAGCTCCACTCTGACTAGCGGAAGGGGTAAGACCTCCTACGAGCAGTACTTC. Amino acid sequence: CASSSTLTSGRGKTSYEQYF. The chain uses TRBV4-1 and TRBJ2-7, with 9 bases fitting TRBD2. Germline V gene lookup returns CDR1 MGHRA and CDR2 YSYEKL. The CDR3 has 20 residues. V shed 5 bases and J 0 bases; nucleotides not matched to a gene: 20.

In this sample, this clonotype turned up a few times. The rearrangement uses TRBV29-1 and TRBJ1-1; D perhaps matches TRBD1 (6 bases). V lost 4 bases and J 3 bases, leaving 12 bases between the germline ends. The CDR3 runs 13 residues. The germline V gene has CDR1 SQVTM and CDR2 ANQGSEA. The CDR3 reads CSVVGAVDTEAFF. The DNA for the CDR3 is TGCAGCGTTGTGGGGGCGGTCGACACTGAAGCTTTCTTT. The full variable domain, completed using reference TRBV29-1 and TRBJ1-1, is SAVISQKPSRDICQRGTSLTIQCQVDSQVTMMFWYRQQPGQSLTLIATANQGSEATYESGFVIDKFPISRPNLTFSTLTVSNMSPEDSSIYLCSVVGAVDTEAFFGQGTRLTVV.

The CDR3 bases are TGCGCCAGCAGCTCGGCAGGTGATCCCTCCTACGAGCAGTACTTC. Amino acid sequence: CASSSAGDPSYEQYF. This chain joins TRBV5-1 and TRBJ2-7; unclear D gene. CDR1 and CDR2 (germline): SGHRS, YFSETQ. This CDR3 is 15 amino acids long. Trimming cost V 3 bases and J 0 bases, with 13 bases left between them.

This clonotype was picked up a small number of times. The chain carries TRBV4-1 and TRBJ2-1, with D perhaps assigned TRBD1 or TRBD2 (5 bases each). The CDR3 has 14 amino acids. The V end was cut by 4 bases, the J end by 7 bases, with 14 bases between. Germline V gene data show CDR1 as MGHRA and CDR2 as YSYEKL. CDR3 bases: TGCGCCAGCAGCCCGGGGCTGCGTGGGAATGAGCAGTTCTTC. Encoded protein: CASSPGLRGNEQFF.

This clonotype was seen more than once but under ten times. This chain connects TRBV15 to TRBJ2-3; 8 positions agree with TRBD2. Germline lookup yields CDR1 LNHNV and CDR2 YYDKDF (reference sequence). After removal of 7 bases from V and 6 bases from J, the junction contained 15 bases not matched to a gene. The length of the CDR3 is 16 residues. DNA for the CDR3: TGTGCCACCACCTTCCTCGGGAGGGCAGTCACGGATACGCAGTATTTT. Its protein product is CATTFLGRAVTDTQYF.

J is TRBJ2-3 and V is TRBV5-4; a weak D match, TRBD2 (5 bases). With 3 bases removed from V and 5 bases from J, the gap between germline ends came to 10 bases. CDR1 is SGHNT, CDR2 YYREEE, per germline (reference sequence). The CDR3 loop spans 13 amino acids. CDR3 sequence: CASSSPGIDTQYF. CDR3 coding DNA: TGTGCCAGCAGCTCTCCGGGGATAGATACGCAGTATTTT.

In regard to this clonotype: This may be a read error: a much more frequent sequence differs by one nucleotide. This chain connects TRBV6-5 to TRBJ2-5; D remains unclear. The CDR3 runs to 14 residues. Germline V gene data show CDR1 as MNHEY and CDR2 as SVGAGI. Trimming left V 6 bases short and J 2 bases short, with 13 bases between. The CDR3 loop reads CASRYLGRQETQYF. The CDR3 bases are TGTGCCAGCAGGTACCTAGGGCGGCAAGAGACCCAGTACTTC.

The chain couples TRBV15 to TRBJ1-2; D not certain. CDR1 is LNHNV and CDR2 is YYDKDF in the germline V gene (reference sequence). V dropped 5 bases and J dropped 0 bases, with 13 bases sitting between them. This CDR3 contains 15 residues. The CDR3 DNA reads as TGTGCCACCAGCTGGGGTGGCGTAGCTAACTATGGCTACACCTTC. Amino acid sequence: CATSWGGVANYGYTF.

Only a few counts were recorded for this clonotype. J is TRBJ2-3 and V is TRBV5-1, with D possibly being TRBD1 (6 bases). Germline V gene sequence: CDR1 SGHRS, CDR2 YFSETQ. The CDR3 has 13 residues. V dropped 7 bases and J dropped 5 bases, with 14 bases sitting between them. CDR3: CASGPKGGDTQYF. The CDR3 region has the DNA TGCGCCAGCGGGCCTAAAGGGGGAGATACGCAGTATTTT.

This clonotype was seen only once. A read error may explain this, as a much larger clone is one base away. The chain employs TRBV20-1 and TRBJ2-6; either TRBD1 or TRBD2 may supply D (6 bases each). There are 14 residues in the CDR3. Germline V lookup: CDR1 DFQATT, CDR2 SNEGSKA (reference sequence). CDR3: CSASRGAGANALTF. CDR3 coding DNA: TGCAGTGCCTCGAGGGGGGCCGGGGCCAACGCCCTGACTTTC.

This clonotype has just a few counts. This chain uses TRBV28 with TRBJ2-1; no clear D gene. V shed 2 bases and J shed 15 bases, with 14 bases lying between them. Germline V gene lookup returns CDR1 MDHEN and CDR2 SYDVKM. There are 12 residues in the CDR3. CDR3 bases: TGTGCCAGCAGTTTAGGATTTCGAAGACCGTTCTTC. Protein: CASSLGFRRPFF. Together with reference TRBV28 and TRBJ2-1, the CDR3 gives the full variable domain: DVKVTQSSRYLVKRTGEKVFLECVQDMDHENMFWYRQDPGLGLRLIYFSYDVKMKEKGDIPEGYSVSREKKERFSLILESASTNQTSMYLCASSLGFRRPFFGPGTRLTVL.

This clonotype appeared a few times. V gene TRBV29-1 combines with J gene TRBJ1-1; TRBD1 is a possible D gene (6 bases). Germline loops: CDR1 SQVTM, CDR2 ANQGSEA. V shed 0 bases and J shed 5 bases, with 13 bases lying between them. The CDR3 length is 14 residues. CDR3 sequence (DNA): TGCAGCGTTGAAGATCCCAGGGGAGTGACTGAAGCTTTCTTT. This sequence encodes CSVEDPRGVTEAFF.

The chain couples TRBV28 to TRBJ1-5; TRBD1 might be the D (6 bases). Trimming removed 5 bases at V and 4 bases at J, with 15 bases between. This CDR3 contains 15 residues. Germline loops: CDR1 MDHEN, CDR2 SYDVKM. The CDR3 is CASSNPTGRNQPQHF. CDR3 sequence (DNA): TGTGCCAGCAGTAACCCGACAGGAAGAAATCAGCCCCAGCATTTT.

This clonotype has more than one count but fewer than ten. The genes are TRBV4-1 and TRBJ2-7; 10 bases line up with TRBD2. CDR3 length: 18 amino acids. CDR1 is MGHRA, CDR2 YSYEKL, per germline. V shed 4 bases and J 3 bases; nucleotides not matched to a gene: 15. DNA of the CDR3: TGCGCCAGCAGCCGAGATGACCCGACTAGCGGGCGATTCTACGAGCAGTACTTC. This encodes CASSRDDPTSGRFYEQYF.

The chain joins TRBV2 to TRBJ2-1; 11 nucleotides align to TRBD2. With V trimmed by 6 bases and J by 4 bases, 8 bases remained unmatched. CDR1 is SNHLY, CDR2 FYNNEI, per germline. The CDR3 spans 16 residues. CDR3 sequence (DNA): TGTGCCAGCAGGTTCCTACTAGCGGGGGTTTACAATGAGCAGTTCTTC. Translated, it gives CASRFLLAGVYNEQFF.

CDR3 region: CASSLGPFRGSSYNEQFF. The CDR3 DNA reads as TGTGCCAGCAGCCTGGGCCCGTTTCGGGGGAGCTCCTACAATGAGCAGTTCTTC. The chain uses TRBV3-1 and TRBJ2-1; a weak D match, TRBD2 (6 bases). V was shortened by 4 bases and J by 0 bases, with 19 bases between the two germline ends. The CDR3 extends over 18 amino acids. CDR1 and CDR2 from the germline V gene are LGHDT and YNNKEL (reference sequence).

Written as DNA, the CDR3 is TGCAGTGCTAGGGAGTCTAGCGGAAACAATGAGCAGTTCTTC. Its translation: CSARESSGNNEQFF. The J gene is TRBJ2-1, the V gene TRBV20-1, with TRBD2 matching over 7 bases. The CDR3 runs 14 residues. The V segment lost 3 bases and the J segment 5 bases; nucleotides outside the gene matches: 7. The germline V gene has CDR1 DFQATT and CDR2 SNEGSKA (reference sequence).

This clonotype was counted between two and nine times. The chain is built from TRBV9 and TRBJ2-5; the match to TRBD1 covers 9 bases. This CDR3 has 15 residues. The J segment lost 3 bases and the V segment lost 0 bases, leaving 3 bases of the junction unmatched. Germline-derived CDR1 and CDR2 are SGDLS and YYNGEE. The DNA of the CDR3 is TGTGCCAGCAGCGTAGGGGACAGGGAAAAAGAGACCCAGTACTTC. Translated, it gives CASSVGDREKETQYF.

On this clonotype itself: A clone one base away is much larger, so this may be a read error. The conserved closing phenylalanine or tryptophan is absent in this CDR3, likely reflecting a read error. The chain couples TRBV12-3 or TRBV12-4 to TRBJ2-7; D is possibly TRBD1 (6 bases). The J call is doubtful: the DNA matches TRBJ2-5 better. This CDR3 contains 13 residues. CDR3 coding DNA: TGTGCCAGCAGTAGGGACATACAAGAGACCCAGTACTGC. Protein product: CASSRDIQETQYC.

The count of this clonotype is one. For the CDR3, the DNA is TGCAGTGCTAGGGAGGAAACCAACTATGGCTACACCTTC. It translates to CSAREETNYGYTF. This chain connects TRBV20-1 to TRBJ1-2; D call uncertain. Looked up from germline, CDR1 is DFQATT and CDR2 is SNEGSKA (reference sequence). This CDR3 contains 13 residues. V was cut by 3 bases and J by 2 bases, with 10 bases left in between.